Given below is one TCR beta chain in context. This receptor's antigen is unknown. No quality values exist for individual bases; no much larger clone is one base distant. The data belong to a study of blood T cells in healthy people across ages (dated by TCRdb to 2013 to 2016). Regarding the complete study: In model experiments, roughly one uniquely barcoded TCR beta cDNA molecule per two T cells was captured by template switching. Four age groups were formed from the donors: young (average roughly 16 years), middle-aged (around 40), aged (approximately 60) and long-lived (more than 75). Age-related changes in TCR beta repertoire diversity were measured in the study by deep sequencing normalized with unique cDNA molecular identifiers. Two additional independent replicas of 1 million unique cDNA reads from the same blood draw were analyzed for two donors (one aged 18 to 29 and one aged 80 or older). To avoid experimental bias, donors of different ages were spread randomly across the sequencing lanes. The paper's findings and limits, for the study overall: A strong correlation was found between observed TCR beta diversity and the percentage of naive T cells measured by flow cytometry. As age increased, observed TCR beta diversity per million T cells dropped in a roughly linear way, and a significant reduction was already evident by age about 36. Donor CMV infection status was unknown, potentially confounding age-related changes in expanded clonotypes. The long-lived group showed more naive CD4+ T cells, fewer expanded clones and increased TCR diversity than the aged group, suggesting age selection. Estimates of total diversity based on one million sequenced T cells were considered lower bounds and underestimates. Since profiling was done on bulk unsorted PBMCs, naive and antigen-experienced compartments could not be conclusively compared.

The junction shows trimming of 3 bases on V and 4 bases on J, plus 6 bases between the germline ends. Inclusive of the bounding cysteine and phenylalanine, the CDR3 is 12 residues long. The read is trimmed to its CDR3 DNA, 36 bases read in frame from base 1. The library was prepared using 5' RACE. The listed sequencing device is Illumina HiSeq 2500. The second PCR ran for about 7 to 11 cycles and used a J-beta primer mix along with a sample-barcoded 5' primer. A unique molecular identifier was introduced onto each TCR beta cDNA molecule by a template-switch 5' adaptor carrying 12 random nucleotides. At least 2.5 million CDR3-containing paired-end reads were obtained from each sample. First-strand cDNA was synthesized from all RNA with the Mint cDNA synthesis kit, primed by a TRBC-specific oligonucleotide. After uracil-DNA glycosylase treatment, a first 18-cycle PCR used universal primers M1SS and BC2_uni_R on all cDNA. Regarding the original processing steps: Normalization of each sample was performed by random selection of 1 million high-quality reads, each carrying a distinct molecular identifier. Instead of being binned into consensus sequences, reads that shared molecular identifiers were thrown out. MiTCR, with a Q25 quality threshold and the strictest error-elimination algorithm, was used for CDR3 identification, clonotype clustering and error correction. A nonparametric unseen species model using Euler transformation provided a lower-bound estimate of total TCR beta diversity. TCRdb ran its own pipeline on the public reads, namely fastp trimming at Q25 and MiXCR clone calling, and kept in-frame beta chains. One record per CDR3 amino acid sequence lists the most common genes and DNA. TCRdb assigned the V and J calls; the authors' analysis was not used. This sample has 600,000 or so distinct CDR3 sequences in its table, and roughly 43% of those were observed once. Around 23% of the sample is held by the ten biggest clonotypes.

The donors were 40 or so Caucasian individuals from Russia, aged 6 to 90 years, who were systemically healthy. Each donor gave about 10 milliliters of peripheral blood, drawn into EDTA-treated Vacutainer tubes. Ficoll-Paque density-gradient centrifugation was used to isolate PBMCs, with at least 6 million per sample. Total RNA, at least 6 micrograms per sample, was extracted from PBMCs with Trizol reagent. The percentages of naive CD45RAhigh/CD27high T cells were determined by flow cytometry on a PBMC aliquot from every donor. This TCR was recovered from an elderly man in good health. The rearranged chain carries TRBV12-3 or TRBV12-4 and TRBJ1-2; the D gene cannot be named for sure. The sequencing sample was made of blood. The CDR3 here reads CASSFSTYGYTF. The DNA sequence follows: TGTGCCAGCAGTTTCAGCACCTATGGCTACACCTTC.